What follows are 24 T cell receptor beta chains derived from one specimen sequenced in a study of T cells of healthy individuals. One entry per CDR3 protein, called by TCRdb with MiXCR from the 5' RACE reads. This table has some 39,000 distinct CDR3 sequences, more than 4.5% appearing once. The receptors stem from a human donor in good health.

In this sample, this clonotype turned up many times. The chain links TRBV6-2 or TRBV6-3 to TRBJ2-3, with D tentatively TRBD1 or TRBD2 (6 bases each). CDR1 and CDR2 (germline): MNHEY, SVGEGT. The CDR3 loop spans 14 amino acids. V gave up 4 bases and J gave up 0 bases, with 8 bases separating them. The CDR3 loop is CASSSGASTDTQYF. In nucleotides, the CDR3 is TGTGCCAGCAGTTCGGGGGCGAGCACAGATACGCAGTATTTT.

The chain is built from TRBV6-6 and TRBJ1-4; D possibly corresponds to TRBD1 (6 bases). Trimming removed 10 bases at V and 4 bases at J, with 13 bases between. Germline V CDR1 and CDR2: MNHNY, SVGAGI (reference sequence). CDR3 size: 13 residues. The CDR3 DNA reads as TGTGCCACCATAAGGGGGATTAATGAAAAACTGTTTTTT. Its protein is CATIRGINEKLFF.

This clonotype showed up just a few times. The chain uses TRBV30 and TRBJ2-6; a weak D match, TRBD1 (6 bases). The CDR3 has 15 amino acids. Germline values: CDR1 GTSNPN, CDR2 SVGIG (reference sequence). V lost 3 bases, J lost 4 bases, and 13 bases lay in between. CDR3 loop: CAWSRGDGGANVLTF. The DNA for the CDR3 is TGTGCCTGGAGCAGGGGTGATGGAGGGGCCAACGTCCTGACTTTC.

This clonotype was seen ten or more times. The gene calls are TRBV29-1 and TRBJ1-4, with 7 bases fitting TRBD1. The junction had 10 bases not matched to a gene; V was cut back by 7 bases and J by 8 bases. In germline, CDR1 is SQVTM, CDR2 ANQGSEA. The CDR3 spans 13 residues. This chain's CDR3 is CSAFEGAGEKLFF. DNA for the CDR3: TGCAGCGCCTTCGAGGGGGCCGGGGAAAAACTGTTTTTT. The full variable domain, rest sourced from reference TRBV29-1 and TRBJ1-4, is SAVISQKPSRDICQRGTSLTIQCQVDSQVTMMFWYRQQPGQSLTLIATANQGSEATYESGFVIDKFPISRPNLTFSTLTVSNMSPEDSSIYLCSAFEGAGEKLFFGSGTQLSVL.

This clonotype was picked up many times. The rearrangement uses TRBV6-1 and TRBJ2-5; no definite D call. The CDR3 runs 13 residues. In germline, CDR1 is MNHNS, CDR2 SASEGT. Trimming shortened V by 3 bases and J by 1 base, and 6 bases separated the two germline ends. CDR3 nucleotide sequence: TGTGCCAGCAGTGATCTTACCCAAGAGACCCAGTACTTC. Amino acids: CASSDLTQETQYF.

This clonotype was seen at least ten times. The rearrangement joins TRBV3-1 to TRBJ2-5; maybe TRBD2 (6 bases). V lost 4 bases and J lost 2, with 17 bases in between. CDR1 is LGHDT, CDR2 YNNKEL, per germline (reference sequence). The CDR3 runs 16 residues. The CDR3 region is CASSRGTRRGQETQYF. In DNA form, the CDR3 reads TGTGCCAGCAGCCGCGGGACCCGCAGAGGACAAGAGACCCAGTACTTC.

In its sample, this clonotype was seen many times. The chain recombines TRBV12-5 with TRBJ1-6; D might be TRBD1 (6 bases). Trimming stripped 6 bases from V and 7 bases from J, with 13 bases between. This CDR3 is 14 amino acids long. Looked up from germline, CDR1 is LGHNT and CDR2 is FRNRAP. In DNA form, the CDR3 reads TGTGCTAGTGGGAATGACACAGGGAATTCACCCCTCCACTTT. This gives the protein CASGNDTGNSPLHF.

This chain links TRBV4-1 with TRBJ2-1; 9 nucleotides match TRBD1. Looked up from germline, CDR1 is MGHRA and CDR2 is YSYEKL. The CDR3 extends over 16 amino acids. The ends lost 4 bases at V and 5 bases at J; junction bases unmatched: 9. The CDR3 region has the DNA TGCGCCAGCAGCCGCCGTCCCGGGACAGGGAACAATGAGCAGTTCTTC. This gives the protein CASSRRPGTGNNEQFF.

Many counts were recorded for this clonotype. The V call is TRBV18, the J call TRBJ2-7; perhaps TRBD1 as D (6 bases). V dropped 5 bases and J dropped 3 bases, with 14 bases sitting between them. The V gene's germline CDR1 is KGHSH and CDR2 LQKENI. This CDR3 is 14 amino acids long. CDR3 sequence (DNA): TGTGCCAGCTCAGGTGCGGACAGAAACTACGAGCAGTACTTC. Amino acids: CASSGADRNYEQYF.

This clonotype was detected ten times or more. The chain carries TRBV10-3 and TRBJ2-1; D uncertain. This CDR3 has 16 residues. Germline V CDR1 and CDR2: ENHRY, SYGVKD. V was cut by 0 bases and J by 4 bases, with 13 bases left in between. The CDR3 bases are TGTGCCATCAGTGAGTCCGAGCGCCGAAGATACAATGAGCAGTTCTTC. Residues: CAISESERRRYNEQFF.

The V call is TRBV30, the J call TRBJ1-1; D possibly corresponds to TRBD1 (6 bases). The V and J ends lost 4 bases and 0 bases respectively, with 15 bases between them. CDR3 length: 15 amino acids. Germline-derived CDR1 and CDR2 are GTSNPN and SVGIG (reference sequence). CDR3 protein: CAWTSWAGVNTEAFF. The CDR3 coding sequence is TGTGCCTGGACCAGTTGGGCAGGGGTGAACACTGAAGCTTTCTTT.

This clonotype was observed many times. The chain uses TRBV6-2 or TRBV6-3 and TRBJ1-2, with unresolved D. Germline lookup yields CDR1 MNHEY and CDR2 SVGEGT. This CDR3 spans 15 amino acids. Trimming stripped 2 bases from V and 7 bases from J, with 17 bases between. The CDR3 sequence: CASSYDVRSTGGYTF. Here the CDR3 DNA reads TGTGCCAGCAGTTACGATGTCAGGTCGACGGGTGGCTACACCTTC.

The count of this clonotype is one. This may arise from a read error, as a much more abundant clone is one base away. This chain joins TRBV7-9 and TRBJ1-2; possible D gene TRBD1, 5 bases. V was clipped by 0 bases and J by 9 bases, with 14 bases between them. This CDR3 has 14 amino acids. CDR1 is SEHNR, CDR2 FQNEAQ, per germline (reference sequence). The CDR3 loop is CASSLAPGRDSYTF. The CDR3 bases are TGTGCCAGCAGCTTAGCTCCAGGGCGCGATAGCTACACCTTC.

This chain connects TRBV7-9 to TRBJ1-1; the match to TRBD1 covers 8 bases. The V gene end was trimmed by 5 bases and the J gene end by 3 bases; junction bases not matched to a gene: 11. CDR1 and CDR2 from the germline V gene are SEHNR and FQNEAQ (reference sequence). The CDR3 covers 16 residues. In nucleotides, the CDR3 is TGTGCCAGCAGCCCGGGGACAGGCCTAATCGACACTGAAGCTTTCTTT. Its translation: CASSPGTGLIDTEAFF.

The rearrangement links TRBV2 to TRBJ2-7; 8 bases line up with TRBD1. Germline trimming cut 7 bases from V and 1 base from J; bases unmatched to any gene: 12. The CDR3 length is 16 residues. Germline V gene lookup returns CDR1 SNHLY and CDR2 FYNNEI. This CDR3 reads CASIPPRTGPSYEQYF. The CDR3 DNA follows: TGTGCCAGCATCCCCCCGAGGACAGGGCCTTCCTACGAGCAGTACTTC.

The sample holds many counts of this clonotype. The chain employs TRBV6-1 and TRBJ2-6, with D possibly being TRBD1 (5 bases). Germline CDR1 and CDR2: MNHNS and SASEGT. The CDR3 length is 15 residues. V dropped 3 bases and J dropped 2 bases, with 8 bases sitting between them. The CDR3 sequence: CASSDGAAGANVLTF. In DNA, the CDR3 is TGTGCCAGCAGTGATGGGGCAGCTGGGGCCAACGTCCTGACTTTC.

This clonotype was counted at least ten times. The V and J genes are TRBV6-6 and TRBJ2-5, with 9 nucleotides matching TRBD1. This CDR3 has 14 residues. Per germline, CDR1 MNHNY and CDR2 SVGAGI (reference sequence). J lost 1 base, V lost 5 bases, and 2 bases had no gene match. The CDR3 DNA is TGTGCCAGCAGTACAGGGGGCCGCCAAGAGACCCAGTACTTC. The encoded protein is CASSTGGRQETQYF.

This rearrangement joins TRBV28 to TRBJ2-3, with D possibly TRBD1 on 6 matching bases. Trimming removed 5 bases from V and 2 bases from J, with 14 bases in between. This CDR3 has 15 residues. Germline CDR1 and CDR2: MDHEN and SYDVKM. The CDR3, as DNA: TGTGCCAGCAGTGCCGTTTCAGGGGCCACAGATACGCAGTATTTT. It yields the protein CASSAVSGATDTQYF.

This clonotype was seen at least ten times. The chain joins TRBV9 to TRBJ1-5; possible D gene TRBD1, 5 bases. V was cut by 0 bases and J by 4 bases, with 8 bases left in between. CDR1 is SGDLS, CDR2 YYNGEE, per germline. The CDR3 sequence is 14 residues long. CDR3 coding DNA: TGTGCCAGCAGCGTAGGGGGGGTTAATCAGCCCCAGCATTTT. Amino acids: CASSVGGVNQPQHF.

This clonotype has a handful of counts. The rearrangement uses TRBV9 and TRBJ2-5; 7 bases are shared with TRBD1. Germline assignment: CDR1 SGDLS and CDR2 YYNGEE. This CDR3 spans 15 amino acids. Germline trimming cut 0 bases from V and 1 base from J; bases unmatched to any gene: 3. Written as DNA, the CDR3 is TGTGCCAGCAGCGTAGGGGGACAGTTCCAAGAGACCCAGTACTTC. Its translation is CASSVGGQFQETQYF. Based on the CDR3 plus reference TRBV9 and TRBJ2-5, the full variable domain is DSGVTQTPKHLITATGQRVTLRCSPRSGDLSVYWYQQSLDQGLQFLIQYYNGEERAKGNILERFSAQQFPDLHSELNLSSLELGDSALYFCASSVGGQFQETQYFGPGTRLLVL.

This clonotype has ten or more counts. The gene calls are TRBV4-3 and TRBJ2-1; TRBD1 is a possible D gene (6 bases). CDR1 and CDR2 (germline): LGHNA, YSLEER. V lost 1 base, J lost 5 bases, and 12 bases lay in between. This CDR3 comprises 15 residues. The DNA of the CDR3 is TGCGCCAGCAGCCAAGTATTGGGGACAAACAATGAGCAGTTCTTC. Its protein product is CASSQVLGTNNEQFF.

This clonotype was counted many times. This chain uses TRBV12-3 or TRBV12-4 with TRBJ2-7, with unresolved D. This CDR3 is built from 14 residues. V shed 6 bases and J shed 0 bases, with 12 bases lying between them. The CDR3 region has the DNA TGTGCCAGCAGACCCACAAGGAGCTCCTACGAGCAGTACTTC. Its protein is CASRPTRSSYEQYF.

This clonotype was counted many times. A read error may account for a junction end that differs from germline. This rearrangement joins TRBV5-6 to TRBJ1-1; D may be TRBD1 (5 bases). Germline CDR1 and CDR2: SGHDT and YYEEEE. The CDR3 is 13 amino acids. Written as DNA, the CDR3 is TGTGCCAGCAGTTTGGACAATCTTATTGAAGCTTTCTTT. It codes for CASSLDNLIEAFF.

This clonotype was detected many times. This sequence joins TRBV5-1 and TRBJ2-7, with D perhaps TRBD2 (6 bases). V lost 0 bases and J lost 5, with 12 bases in between. In germline, CDR1 is SGHRS, CDR2 YFSETQ. The length of the CDR3 is 14 residues. For the CDR3, the DNA is TGCGCCAGCAGCTTGGAGGACTATGGCGACGAGCAGTACTTC. Its protein product is CASSLEDYGDEQYF.